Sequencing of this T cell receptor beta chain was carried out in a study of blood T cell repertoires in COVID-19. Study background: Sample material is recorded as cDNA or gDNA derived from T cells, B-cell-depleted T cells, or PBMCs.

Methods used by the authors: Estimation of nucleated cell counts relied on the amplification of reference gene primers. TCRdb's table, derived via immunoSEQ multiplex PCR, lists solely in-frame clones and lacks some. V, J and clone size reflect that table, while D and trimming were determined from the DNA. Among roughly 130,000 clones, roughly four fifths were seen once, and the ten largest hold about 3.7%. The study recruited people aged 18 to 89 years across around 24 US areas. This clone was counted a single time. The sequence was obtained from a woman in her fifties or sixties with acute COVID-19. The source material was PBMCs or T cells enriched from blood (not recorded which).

This CDR3 is CASSIDRTDYLGYTF. The CDR3 nucleotides are TGTGCCAGTAGTATAGATCGTACGGACTACTTAGGCTACACCTTC. The V gene is TRBV19, the J gene TRBJ1-2; no clear D gene. Germline assignment: CDR1 LNHDA and CDR2 SQIVND (reference sequence). The V end lost 0 bases, the J end lost 8 bases, and 16 bases lay between the germline ends. The CDR3 covers 15 residues. Combining the CDR3 with reference TRBV19 and TRBJ1-2 gives the whole variable domain DGGITQSPKYLFRKEGQNVTLSCEQNLNHDAMYWYRQDPGQGLRLIYYSQIVNDFQKGDIAEGYSVSREKKESFPLTVTSAQKNPTAFYLCASSIDRTDYLGYTFGSGTRLTVV.